These 14 T cell receptor beta chains were all obtained from the same sample, sequenced in a study of identical twins (dated by TCRdb to the mid-2010s). Library preparation employed 5' RACE. The sample was run on an Illumina HiSeq 2000. The public reads were reanalyzed by TCRdb: fastp trimming at Q25, MiXCR alignment, in-frame beta chains only. Entries are consolidated by CDR3 protein sequence, retaining the most common genes and DNA. This sample comprises nearly 900,000 distinct CDR3 sequences, approximately 13% of them detected only once. The top ten constitute roughly 1.5% of the sample. The data also belong to a second study, concerning yellow fever vaccine responses in identical twins.

Sequenced: PBMCs. These receptors were taken from a woman in her late teens or twenties in good health.

This clonotype was counted ten times or more. CDR3 protein: CASSLVAGGRLVTDTQYF. Written as DNA, the CDR3 is TGTGCCAGCAGCTTGGTAGCGGGAGGGCGCTTAGTCACAGATACGCAGTATTTT. The gene calls are TRBV5-6 and TRBJ2-3; 11 bases map to TRBD2. CDR1 and CDR2 (germline): SGHDT, YYEEEE. V lost 0 bases, J lost 2 bases, and 8 bases stayed unmatched. The CDR3 is 18 amino acids. Variable domain in full (rest from reference TRBV5-6 and TRBJ2-3): DAGVTQSPTHLIKTRGQQVTLRCSPKSGHDTVSWYQQALGQGPQFIFQYYEEEERQRGNFPDRFSGHQFPNYSSELNVNALLLGDSALYLCASSLVAGGRLVTDTQYFGPGTRLTVL.

CDR3 sequence: CSVAFLGGEQYF. CDR3 DNA sequence: TGCAGCGTCGCATTCTTGGGGGGCGAGCAGTACTTC. The chain carries TRBV29-1 and TRBJ2-7; TRBD2 might be the D (6 bases). Trimming cost V 6 bases and J 6 bases, with 15 bases left between them. Germline CDR1 reads SQVTM; CDR2 reads ANQGSEA. This CDR3 region has 12 residues.

This chain connects TRBV20-1 to TRBJ2-7; the D gene is possibly TRBD2 (5 bases). CDR1 is DFQATT and CDR2 is SNEGSKA in the germline V gene (reference sequence). V gave up 5 bases and J gave up 10 bases, with 18 bases separating them. The length of the CDR3 is 12 residues. The CDR3 reads CSALRTAREQYF. CDR3 nucleotide sequence: TGCAGTGCTTTGCGGACGGCCCGGGAACAGTACTTC.

The chain combines TRBV2 with TRBJ2-1; the D is unclear. The CDR3 totals 14 residues. Germline CDR1 and CDR2: SNHLY and FYNNEI. V was shortened by 6 bases and J by 5 bases, with 14 bases between the two germline ends. CDR3 amino acids: CASRTNTLNNEQFF. In nucleotides, the CDR3 is TGTGCCAGCAGGACAAACACTTTAAACAATGAGCAGTTCTTC.

This clonotype was seen many times. The rearrangement joins TRBV12-3 or TRBV12-4 to TRBJ2-1; 9 bases map to TRBD2. This CDR3 comprises 16 residues. Trimming at V came to 3 bases and at J to 10 bases, leaving 13 bases not matched to a gene. Here the CDR3 DNA reads TGTGCCAGCAGTTTTGGTGCGGGGGGGCCTTCGGACGAGCAGTTCTTC. Its translation: CASSFGAGGPSDEQFF.

This clonotype was observed many times. V and J are TRBV12-3 or TRBV12-4 and TRBJ2-1, with D possibly matching TRBD2 (6 bases). This CDR3 contains 14 residues. V was cut by 11 bases and J by 7 bases, with 21 bases left in between. As DNA, the CDR3 is TGTGCCCTGGGCCTTGCGGGATCCCAAAATGAGCAGTTCTTC. Protein sequence: CALGLAGSQNEQFF.

The chain joins TRBV29-1 to TRBJ2-3; D is ambiguous. Per the germline V gene, CDR1 is SQVTM and CDR2 is ANQGSEA. Trimming shortened V by 0 bases and J by 3 bases, and 7 bases separated the two germline ends. This CDR3 spans 13 amino acids. The DNA of the CDR3 is TGCAGCGTTGAAGATCGCGTAACAGATACGCAGTATTTT. Translating gives CSVEDRVTDTQYF.

This chain links TRBV7-6 with TRBJ2-2, with D maybe TRBD2 (6 bases). Germline CDR1 is SGHVS and CDR2 is FNYEAQ. The CDR3 length is 15 residues. Trimming took 1 base from V and 6 from J, leaving 12 bases between them. The CDR3 is CASSLEGSGPGELFF. Here the CDR3 DNA reads TGTGCCAGCAGCTTAGAGGGGAGCGGGCCCGGGGAGCTGTTTTTT.

The gene calls are TRBV10-3 and TRBJ1-2; 11 bases are a match to TRBD1. Germline V CDR1 and CDR2: ENHRY, SYGVKD. The CDR3 has 15 residues. V gave up 4 bases and J gave up 7 bases; unmatched junction bases: 8. DNA for the CDR3: TGTGCCATCAGTGGCGGACAGGGGGCCTCGGTTGGCTACACCTTC. It is translated as CAISGGQGASVGYTF.

This clonotype has more than one count but fewer than ten. The CDR3 coding sequence is TGTGCCAGCAGTTTATTGGGCTTCGAGCAGTACTTC. Amino acid sequence: CASSLLGFEQYF. J is TRBJ2-7 and V is TRBV28; D unclear. The germline V gene encodes CDR1 MDHEN and CDR2 SYDVKM. The CDR3 is 12 amino acids. The V and J ends lost 1 base and 6 bases respectively, with 7 bases between them.

J is TRBJ2-5 and V is TRBV20-1, with TRBD2 matching over 11 bases. CDR1 DFQATT and CDR2 SNEGSKA come from the germline V gene (reference sequence). V lost 6 bases and J lost 5; bases outside the gene matches: 17. The CDR3 length is 17 residues. The CDR3 protein is CSALLVIGLAGQETQYF. CDR3 DNA: TGCAGTGCCCTCTTGGTCATCGGACTAGCGGGTCAGGAGACCCAGTACTTC.

This clonotype came up a few times. This rearrangement joins TRBV20-1 to TRBJ1-1; D gene ambiguous. Trimming shortened V by 2 bases and J by 3 bases, and 10 bases separated the two germline ends. Germline CDR1 DFQATT, CDR2 SNEGSKA (reference sequence). This CDR3 spans 13 amino acids. DNA of the CDR3: TGCAGTGCTAGACGCAGGTGGGACACTGAAGCTTTCTTT. It is translated as CSARRRWDTEAFF.

This clonotype appeared a single time. The rearrangement uses TRBV18 and TRBJ2-7; no firm D call. Per germline, CDR1 KGHSH and CDR2 LQKENI. This CDR3 region has 13 residues. Trimming pared 3 bases from V and 4 bases from J, leaving 10 bases between. In nucleotides, the CDR3 is TGTGCCAGCTCACCGGGGATGAAATACGAGCAGTACTTC. It specifies CASSPGMKYEQYF.

The chain couples TRBV6-5 to TRBJ1-1, with D possibly TRBD1 on 5 matching bases. Trimming pared 2 bases from V and 9 bases from J, leaving 19 bases between. CDR1 is MNHEY and CDR2 is SVGAGI in the germline V gene. This CDR3 is 15 amino acids long. This CDR3 is CASSYKDGGMAKAFF. The CDR3 region has the DNA TGTGCCAGCAGTTACAAGGACGGGGGGATGGCAAAAGCTTTCTTT.